Given below is one TCR beta chain in context. The antigen is unknown. The sequencing template was cDNA reverse transcribed from extracted RNA. TCRdb keeps only in-frame clones here, not all; method: immunoSEQ multiplex PCR. The sample carries over 85,000 clones, around 38% recorded once. Obtained from alopecia areata patients were lesional scalp punch biopsies along with peripheral blood. These data originate in a study of CD8+ T cells in alopecia areata. Overall study: Tofacitinib lasted 6 to 18 months, then 6 months off drug. Findings and caveats of the study: Sequencing of scalp samples also includes resident alphabeta T cells from normal skin. Higher clonality and more expanded CD8+ clones appeared in lesional than normal scalp.

This sequence was found in a human donor with alopecia areata. The specimen was CD4+ T cells sorted from blood.

The CDR3 coding sequence is TGTGCCAGCAGCCCAGTCGGGGGGCTAGGGGAGACCCAGTACTTC. Translated, it gives CASSPVGGLGETQYF. The chain employs TRBV11-2 and TRBJ2-5, with a weak D call TRBD2 (7 bases). The CDR3 loop spans 15 amino acids. Germline V gene sequence: CDR1 SGHAT, CDR2 FQNNGV. V was pared by 5 bases and J by 5 bases, with 18 bases between.